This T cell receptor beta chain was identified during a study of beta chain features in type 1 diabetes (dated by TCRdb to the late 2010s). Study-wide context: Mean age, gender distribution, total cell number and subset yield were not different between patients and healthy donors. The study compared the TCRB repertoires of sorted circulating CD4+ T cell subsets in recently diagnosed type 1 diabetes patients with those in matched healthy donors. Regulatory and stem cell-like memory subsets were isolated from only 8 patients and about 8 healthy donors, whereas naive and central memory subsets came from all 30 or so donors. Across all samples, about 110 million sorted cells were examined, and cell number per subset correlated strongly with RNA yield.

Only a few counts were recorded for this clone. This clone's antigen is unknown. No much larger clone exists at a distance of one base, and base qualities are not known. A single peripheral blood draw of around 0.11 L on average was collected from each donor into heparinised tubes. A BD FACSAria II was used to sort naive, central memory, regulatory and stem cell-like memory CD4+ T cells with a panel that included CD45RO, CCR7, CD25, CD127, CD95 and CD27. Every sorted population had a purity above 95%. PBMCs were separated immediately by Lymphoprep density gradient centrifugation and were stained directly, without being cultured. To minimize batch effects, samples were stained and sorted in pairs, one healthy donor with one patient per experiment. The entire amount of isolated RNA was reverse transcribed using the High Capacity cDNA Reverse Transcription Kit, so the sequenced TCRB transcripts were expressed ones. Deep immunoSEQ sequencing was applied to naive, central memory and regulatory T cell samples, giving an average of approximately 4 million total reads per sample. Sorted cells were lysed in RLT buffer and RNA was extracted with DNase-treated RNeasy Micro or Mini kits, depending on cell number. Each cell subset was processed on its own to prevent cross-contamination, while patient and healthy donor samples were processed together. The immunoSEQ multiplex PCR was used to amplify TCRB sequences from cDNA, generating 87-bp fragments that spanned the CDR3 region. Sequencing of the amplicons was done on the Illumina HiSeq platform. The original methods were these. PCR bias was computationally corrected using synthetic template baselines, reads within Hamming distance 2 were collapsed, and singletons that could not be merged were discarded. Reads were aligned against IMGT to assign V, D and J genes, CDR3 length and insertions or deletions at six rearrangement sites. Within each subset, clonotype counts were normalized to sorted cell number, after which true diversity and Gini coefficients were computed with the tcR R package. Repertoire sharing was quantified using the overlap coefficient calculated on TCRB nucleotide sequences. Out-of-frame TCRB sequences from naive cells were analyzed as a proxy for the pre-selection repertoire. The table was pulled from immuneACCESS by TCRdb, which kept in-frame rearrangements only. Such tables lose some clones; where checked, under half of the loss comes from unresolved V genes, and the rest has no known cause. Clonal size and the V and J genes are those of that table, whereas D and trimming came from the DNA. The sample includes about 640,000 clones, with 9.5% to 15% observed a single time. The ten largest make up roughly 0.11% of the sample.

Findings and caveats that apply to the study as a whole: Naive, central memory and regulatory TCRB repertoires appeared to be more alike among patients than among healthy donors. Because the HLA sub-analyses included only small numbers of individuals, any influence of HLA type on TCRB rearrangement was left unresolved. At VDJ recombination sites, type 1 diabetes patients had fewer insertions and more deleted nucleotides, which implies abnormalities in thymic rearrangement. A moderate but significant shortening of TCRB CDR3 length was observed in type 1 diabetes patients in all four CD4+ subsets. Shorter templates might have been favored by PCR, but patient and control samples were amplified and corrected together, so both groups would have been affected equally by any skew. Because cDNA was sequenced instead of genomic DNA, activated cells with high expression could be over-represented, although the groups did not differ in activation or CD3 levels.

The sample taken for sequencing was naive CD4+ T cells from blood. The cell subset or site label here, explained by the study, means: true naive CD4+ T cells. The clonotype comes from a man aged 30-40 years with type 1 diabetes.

The CDR3 protein is CATSEGVAAGELFF. The DNA sequence is TGTGCCACCAGCGAGGGGGTAGCGGCCGGGGAGCTGTTTTTT. The chain joins TRBV15 to TRBJ2-2, with a tentative D call of TRBD1 or TRBD2, each matching 6 bases. Trimming takes 5 bases from V and 6 bases from J, and the germline ends sit 13 bases apart. Inclusive of the bounding cysteine and phenylalanine, the CDR3 is 14 residues long. Only the CDR3 DNA is retained, 42 bases long and in frame from the first base. CDR1 and CDR2 (LNHNV, YYDKDF) derive from the germline V gene (reference sequence).